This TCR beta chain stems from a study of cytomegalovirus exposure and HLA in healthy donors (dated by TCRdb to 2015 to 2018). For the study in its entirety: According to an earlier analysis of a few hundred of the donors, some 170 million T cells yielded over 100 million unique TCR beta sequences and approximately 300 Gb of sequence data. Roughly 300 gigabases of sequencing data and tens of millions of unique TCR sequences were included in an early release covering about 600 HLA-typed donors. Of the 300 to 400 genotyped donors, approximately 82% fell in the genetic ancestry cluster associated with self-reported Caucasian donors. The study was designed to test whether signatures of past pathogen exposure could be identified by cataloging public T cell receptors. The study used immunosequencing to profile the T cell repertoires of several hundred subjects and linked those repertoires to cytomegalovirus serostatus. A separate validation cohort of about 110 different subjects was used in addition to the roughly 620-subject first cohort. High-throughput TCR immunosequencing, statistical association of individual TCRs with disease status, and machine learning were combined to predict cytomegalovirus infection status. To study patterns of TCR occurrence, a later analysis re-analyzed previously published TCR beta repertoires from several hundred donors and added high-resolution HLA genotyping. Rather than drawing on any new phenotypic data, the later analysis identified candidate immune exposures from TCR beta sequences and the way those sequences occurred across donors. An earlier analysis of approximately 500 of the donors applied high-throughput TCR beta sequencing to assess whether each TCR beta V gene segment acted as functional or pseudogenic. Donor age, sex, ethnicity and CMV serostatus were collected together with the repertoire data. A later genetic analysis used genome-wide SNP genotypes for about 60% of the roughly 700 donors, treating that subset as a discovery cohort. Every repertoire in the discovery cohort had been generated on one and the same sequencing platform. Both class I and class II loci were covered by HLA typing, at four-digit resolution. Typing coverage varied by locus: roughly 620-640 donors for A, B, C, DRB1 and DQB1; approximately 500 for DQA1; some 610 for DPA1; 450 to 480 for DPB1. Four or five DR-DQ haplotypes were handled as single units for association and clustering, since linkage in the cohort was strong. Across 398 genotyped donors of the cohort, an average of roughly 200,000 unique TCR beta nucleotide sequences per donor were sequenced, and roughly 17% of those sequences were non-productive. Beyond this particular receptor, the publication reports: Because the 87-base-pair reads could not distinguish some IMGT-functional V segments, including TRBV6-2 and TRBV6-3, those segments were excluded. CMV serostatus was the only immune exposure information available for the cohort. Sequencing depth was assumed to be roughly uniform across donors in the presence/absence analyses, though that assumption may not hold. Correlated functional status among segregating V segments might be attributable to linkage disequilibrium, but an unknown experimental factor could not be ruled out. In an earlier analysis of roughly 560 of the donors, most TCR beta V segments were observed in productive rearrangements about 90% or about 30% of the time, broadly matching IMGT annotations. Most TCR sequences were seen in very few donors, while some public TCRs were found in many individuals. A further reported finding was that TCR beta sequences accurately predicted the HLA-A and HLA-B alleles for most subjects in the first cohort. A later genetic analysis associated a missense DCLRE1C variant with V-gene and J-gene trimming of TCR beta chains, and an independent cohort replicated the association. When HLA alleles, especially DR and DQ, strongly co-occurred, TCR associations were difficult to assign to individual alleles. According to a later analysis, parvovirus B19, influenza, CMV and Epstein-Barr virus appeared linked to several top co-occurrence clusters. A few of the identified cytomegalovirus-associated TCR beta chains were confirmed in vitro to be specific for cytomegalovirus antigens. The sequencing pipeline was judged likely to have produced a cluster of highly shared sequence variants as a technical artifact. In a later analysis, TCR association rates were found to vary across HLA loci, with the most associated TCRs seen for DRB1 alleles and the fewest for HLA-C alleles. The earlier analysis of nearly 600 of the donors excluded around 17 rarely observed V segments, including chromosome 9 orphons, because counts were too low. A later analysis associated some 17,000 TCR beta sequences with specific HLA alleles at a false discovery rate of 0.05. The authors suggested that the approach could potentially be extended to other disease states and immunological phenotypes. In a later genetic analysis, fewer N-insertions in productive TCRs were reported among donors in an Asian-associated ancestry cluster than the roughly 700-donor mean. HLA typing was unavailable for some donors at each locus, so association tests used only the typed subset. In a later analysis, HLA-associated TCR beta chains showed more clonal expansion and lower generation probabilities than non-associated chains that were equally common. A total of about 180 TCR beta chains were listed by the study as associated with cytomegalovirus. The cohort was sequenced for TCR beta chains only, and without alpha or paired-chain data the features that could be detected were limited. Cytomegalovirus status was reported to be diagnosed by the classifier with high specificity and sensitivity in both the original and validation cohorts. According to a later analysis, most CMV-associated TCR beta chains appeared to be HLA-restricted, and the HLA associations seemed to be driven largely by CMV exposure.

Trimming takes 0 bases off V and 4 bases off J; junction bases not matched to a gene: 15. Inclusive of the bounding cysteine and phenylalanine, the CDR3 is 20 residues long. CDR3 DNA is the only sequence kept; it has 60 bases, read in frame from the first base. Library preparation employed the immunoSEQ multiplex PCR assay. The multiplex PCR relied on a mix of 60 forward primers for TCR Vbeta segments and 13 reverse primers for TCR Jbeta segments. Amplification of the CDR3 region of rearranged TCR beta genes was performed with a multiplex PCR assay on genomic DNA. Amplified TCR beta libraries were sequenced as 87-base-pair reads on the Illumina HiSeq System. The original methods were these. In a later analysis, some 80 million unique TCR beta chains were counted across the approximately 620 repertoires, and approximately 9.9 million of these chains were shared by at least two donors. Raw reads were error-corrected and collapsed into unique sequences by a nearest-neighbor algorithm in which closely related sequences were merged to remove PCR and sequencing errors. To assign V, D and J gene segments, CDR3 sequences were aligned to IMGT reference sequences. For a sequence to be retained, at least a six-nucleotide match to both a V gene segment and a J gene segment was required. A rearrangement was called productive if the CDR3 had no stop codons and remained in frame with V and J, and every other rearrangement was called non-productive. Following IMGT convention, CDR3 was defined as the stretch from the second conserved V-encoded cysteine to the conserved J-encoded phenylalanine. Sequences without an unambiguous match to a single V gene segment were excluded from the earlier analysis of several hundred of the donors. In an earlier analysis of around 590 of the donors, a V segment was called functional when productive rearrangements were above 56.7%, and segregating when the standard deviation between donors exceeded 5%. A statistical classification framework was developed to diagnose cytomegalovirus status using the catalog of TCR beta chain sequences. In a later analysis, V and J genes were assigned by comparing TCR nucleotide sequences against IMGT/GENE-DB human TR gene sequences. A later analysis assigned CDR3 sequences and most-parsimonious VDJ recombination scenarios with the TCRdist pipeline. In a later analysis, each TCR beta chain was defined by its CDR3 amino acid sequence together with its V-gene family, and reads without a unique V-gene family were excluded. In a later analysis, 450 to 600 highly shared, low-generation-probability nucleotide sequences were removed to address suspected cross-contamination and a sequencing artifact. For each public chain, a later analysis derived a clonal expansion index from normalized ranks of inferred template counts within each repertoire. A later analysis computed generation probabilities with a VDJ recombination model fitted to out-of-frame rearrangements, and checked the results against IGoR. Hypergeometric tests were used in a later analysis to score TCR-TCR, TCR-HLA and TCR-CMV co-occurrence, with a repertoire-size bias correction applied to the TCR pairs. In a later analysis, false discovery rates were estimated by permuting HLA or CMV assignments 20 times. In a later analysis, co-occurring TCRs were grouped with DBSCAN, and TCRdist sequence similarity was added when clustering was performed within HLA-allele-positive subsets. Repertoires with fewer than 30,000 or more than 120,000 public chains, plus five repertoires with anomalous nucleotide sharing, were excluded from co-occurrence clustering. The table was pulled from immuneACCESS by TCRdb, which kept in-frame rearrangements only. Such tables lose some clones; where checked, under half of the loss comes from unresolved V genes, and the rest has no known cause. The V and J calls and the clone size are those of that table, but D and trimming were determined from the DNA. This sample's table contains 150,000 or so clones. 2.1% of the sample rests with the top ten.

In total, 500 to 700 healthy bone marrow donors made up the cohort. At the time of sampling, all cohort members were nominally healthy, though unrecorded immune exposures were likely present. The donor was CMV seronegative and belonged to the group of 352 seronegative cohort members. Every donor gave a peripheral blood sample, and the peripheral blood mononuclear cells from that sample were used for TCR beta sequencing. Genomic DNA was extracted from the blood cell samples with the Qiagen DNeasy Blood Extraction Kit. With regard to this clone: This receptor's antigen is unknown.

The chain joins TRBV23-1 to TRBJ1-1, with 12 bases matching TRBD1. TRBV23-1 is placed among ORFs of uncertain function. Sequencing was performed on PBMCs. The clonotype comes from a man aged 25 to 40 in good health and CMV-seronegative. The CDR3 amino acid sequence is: CASSQSGPGDRGRRSTEAFF. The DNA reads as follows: TGCGCCAGCAGTCAATCGGGACCAGGGGACAGGGGGCGAAGGAGCACTGAAGCTTTCTTT.